This record covers a single T cell receptor beta chain. As originally analysed: Nucleated cell counts were estimated from reference gene primer amplification. The table came from immunoSEQ multiplex PCR; TCRdb's copy has only in-frame clones and leaves some out. D and trimming were read from the DNA, whereas the V and J calls and clone size are those reported in that table. The top ten clones hold 1.2% to 1.5% of a sample with about 430,000 clones, roughly 88% of them seen once. V shed 7 bases and J shed 4 bases, with 16 bases lying between them. From germline, CDR1 is SGHTA and CDR2 FQGNSA. This CDR3 spans 15 amino acids. This specimen belongs to a study of blood T cell repertoires in COVID-19. Study background: There were acute and convalescent COVID-19 samples, and they came from the United States, Italy and Spain. T cells, B-cell-depleted T cells, or PBMCs supplied cDNA or gDNA.

Categorization into cohorts depended on clinical history that participants reported. The chain carries TRBV7-2 and TRBJ2-2; TRBD2 might be the D (7 bases). Material: PBMCs or T cells enriched from blood (not recorded which). This clonotype was sampled from a woman between 18 and 30 years old who had been exposed to COVID-19. This CDR3 reads CASTVGGAGTGELFF. In nucleotides, the CDR3 is TGTGCCAGCACCGTGGGGGGGGCGGGCACCGGGGAGCTGTTTTTT.